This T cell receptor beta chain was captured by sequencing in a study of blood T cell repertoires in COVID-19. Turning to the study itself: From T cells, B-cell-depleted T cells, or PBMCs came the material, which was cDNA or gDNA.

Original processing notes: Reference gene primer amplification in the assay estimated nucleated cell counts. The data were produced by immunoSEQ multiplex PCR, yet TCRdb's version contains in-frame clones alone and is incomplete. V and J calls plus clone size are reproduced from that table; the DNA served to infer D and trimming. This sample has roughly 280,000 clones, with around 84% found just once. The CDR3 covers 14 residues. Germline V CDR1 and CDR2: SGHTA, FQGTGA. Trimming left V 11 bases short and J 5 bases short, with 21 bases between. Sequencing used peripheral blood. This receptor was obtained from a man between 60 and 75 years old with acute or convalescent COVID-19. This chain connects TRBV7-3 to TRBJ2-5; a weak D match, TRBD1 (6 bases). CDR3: CAPGGGWIGETQYF. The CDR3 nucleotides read TGTGCCCCCGGTGGGGGCTGGATTGGGGAGACCCAGTACTTC.